These 14 T cell receptor beta chains originate from one sample sequenced in a study of blood T cell repertoires in COVID-19. TCRdb's copy holds only in-frame clones and misses some; the assay was immunoSEQ multiplex PCR. The sample contains approximately 75,000 clones, 65% to 85% of which appear only once. The sequenced sample consisted of peripheral blood. The receptors originated from a man aged 45 to 65 with COVID-19, enrolled during active disease.

This chain joins TRBV24-1 and TRBJ2-3; 7 nucleotides agree with TRBD2. The junction had 8 bases not matched to a gene; V was cut back by 6 bases and J by 0 bases. Germline-derived CDR1 and CDR2 are KGHDR and SFDVKD. This CDR3 spans 16 amino acids. The CDR3 loop reads CATSRGVAVSTDTQYF. The CDR3 DNA sequence: TGTGCCACCAGTCGGGGGGTGGCAGTCAGCACAGATACGCAGTATTTT.

This chain links TRBV19 with TRBJ2-2, with 13 positions matching TRBD2. Trimming removed 4 bases from V and 6 bases from J; junction bases left unmatched: 5. CDR1 and CDR2 from the germline V gene are LNHDA and SQIVND (reference sequence). The CDR3 is made up of 16 amino acids. CDR3 in DNA: TGTGCCAGTAGTACGGGACTAGCGGGACGGGCCGGGGAGCTGTTTTTT. This encodes CASSTGLAGRAGELFF.

This clone was seen only once. The V gene is TRBV29-1, the J gene TRBJ2-1; D is unresolved. The length of the CDR3 is 12 residues. V was clipped by 5 bases and J by 6 bases, with 11 bases between them. Looked up from germline, CDR1 is SQVTM and CDR2 is ANQGSEA. CDR3 sequence: CSVSRGSNEQFF. CDR3 in DNA: TGCAGCGTTTCTAGAGGTAGCAATGAGCAGTTCTTC.

The chain joins TRBV28 to TRBJ2-1; 10 bases map to TRBD2. The germline V gene has CDR1 MDHEN and CDR2 SYDVKM. The CDR3 consists of 16 residues. V was clipped by 5 bases and J by 3 bases; unmatched bases: 7. The CDR3 reads CASSLRTSGIYNEQFF. CDR3 nucleotide sequence: TGTGCCAGCAGTCTTCGGACTAGCGGAATCTACAATGAGCAGTTCTTC.

J is TRBJ2-7 and V is TRBV18; D possibly corresponds to TRBD2 (6 bases). This CDR3 spans 14 amino acids. Germline-derived CDR1 and CDR2 are KGHSH and LQKENI. Trimming took 8 bases from V and 3 from J, leaving 17 bases between them. CDR3 residues: CASHPGTPSYEQYF. The CDR3 nucleotides are TGTGCCAGCCATCCCGGGACTCCTAGCTACGAGCAGTACTTC.

A few counts support this clone. The chain has TRBV29-1 and TRBJ1-5, with TRBD1 as a possible D gene (5 bases). Between the trimmed V and J ends, which lost 1 base and 11 bases, there was a span of 15 bases. Germline V gene sequence: CDR1 SQVTM, CDR2 ANQGSEA. This CDR3 is 13 amino acids long. The CDR3 sequence is CSVEGGGGSSQHF. The CDR3 DNA sequence: TGCAGCGTTGAAGGCGGCGGGGGGAGCTCCCAGCATTTT.

A few counts support this clone. This chain joins TRBV28 and TRBJ2-7; 14 positions agree with TRBD2. V trimming: 7 bases; J trimming: 5 bases; junction bases outside the gene matches: 25. Germline V gene lookup returns CDR1 MDHEN and CDR2 SYDVKM. The CDR3 length is 21 residues. The DNA for the CDR3 is TGTGCCAGCACCTCTGGACTAGCGGGAGGACGTTTACGAATGACGGGCCACGAGCAGTACTTC. Protein: CASTSGLAGGRLRMTGHEQYF. Supplemented by reference TRBV28 and TRBJ2-7, the full variable domain reads DVKVTQSSRYLVKRTGEKVFLECVQDMDHENMFWYRQDPGLGLRLIYFSYDVKMKEKGDIPEGYSVSREKKERFSLILESASTNQTSMYLCASTSGLAGGRLRMTGHEQYFGPGTRLTVT.

This clone was observed once. The chain links TRBV4-1 to TRBJ2-5; no definite D call. Between the trimmed V and J ends, which lost 0 bases and 3 bases, there was a span of 17 bases. The CDR3 consists of 17 residues. The V gene's germline CDR1 is MGHRA and CDR2 YSYEKL. CDR3 sequence: CASSQDPPLGGKETQYF. The CDR3 nucleotides read TGCGCCAGCAGCCAAGATCCCCCGCTAGGCGGAAAAGAGACCCAGTACTTC.

The V call is TRBV7-6, the J call TRBJ1-3, with D possibly being TRBD1 (5 bases). V shed 2 bases and J shed 4 bases, with 12 bases lying between them. CDR3 length equals 15 residues. The germline V gene encodes CDR1 SGHVS and CDR2 FNYEAQ. The CDR3 sequence: CASSLTQGSGNTIYF. The CDR3 bases are TGTGCCAGCAGCTTAACCCAGGGTTCCGGAAACACCATATATTTT.

The chain recombines TRBV12-5 with TRBJ1-1; maybe TRBD1 (5 bases). Trimming removed 4 bases at V and 11 bases at J, with 20 bases between. The CDR3 sequence is 14 residues long. Germline values: CDR1 LGHNT, CDR2 FRNRAP. CDR3 loop: CASGSWGRVEVAFF. CDR3 bases: TGTGCTAGTGGTTCCTGGGGCAGGGTCGAAGTGGCTTTCTTT.

CDR3 amino acids: CASQRAGDYEQYF. The CDR3 bases are TGTGCCAGTCAGCGGGCCGGAGACTACGAGCAGTACTTC. V usage is TRBV6-5 and J usage is TRBJ2-7; possible D gene TRBD2, 6 bases. This CDR3 spans 13 amino acids. V lost 9 bases, J lost 3 bases, and 15 bases lay in between. In germline, CDR1 is MNHEY, CDR2 SVGAGI.

The V gene is TRBV12-3 or TRBV12-4, the J gene TRBJ1-4, with TRBD1 identical over 7 bases. The J segment lost 8 bases and the V segment lost 6 bases, leaving 3 bases of the junction unmatched. The CDR3 extends over 12 amino acids. The CDR3 region has the DNA TGTGCCAGCAGGCCAGGGGGGGAAAAACTGTTTTTT. Amino acid sequence: CASRPGGEKLFF.

The chain is built from TRBV25-1 and TRBJ1-2; TRBD1 agrees at 8 bases. The CDR3 sequence is 12 residues long. V was clipped by 5 bases and J by 7 bases; unmatched bases: 3. Germline V gene data show CDR1 as MGHDK and CDR2 as SYGVNS. The CDR3 bases are TGTGCCAGCAGTAAAGACAGGGGTGGCTACACCTTC. Encoded protein: CASSKDRGGYTF.

The chain links TRBV7-2 to TRBJ1-2; 7 bases are a match to TRBD1. Germline trimming cut 7 bases from V and 7 bases from J; bases unmatched to any gene: 15. The CDR3 runs 15 residues. The germline CDR1 and CDR2 sequences are SGHTA and FQGNSA. CDR3 amino acids: CASTKDRDPTGGYTF. As DNA, the CDR3 is TGTGCCAGCACCAAAGACAGGGATCCCACCGGTGGCTACACCTTC.